One and the same sample provided the 3 T cell receptor beta chains below, sequenced in a study of blood T cell repertoires in COVID-19. Some clones are missing from TCRdb's copy, which holds only in-frame ones; the method was immunoSEQ multiplex PCR. The data contain more than 200,000 clones, 84% of them seen just once; the ten biggest clones take up under 5.5%. Sequencing was done on a sample of peripheral blood. The receptors originated from a man between 60 and 75 years old with acute or convalescent COVID-19.

This chain joins TRBV7-9 and TRBJ2-7; possible D gene TRBD2, 6 bases. The CDR3 length is 15 residues. Trimming shortened V by 5 bases and J by 3 bases, and 17 bases separated the two germline ends. Germline CDR1 and CDR2: SEHNR and FQNEAQ (reference sequence). As DNA, the CDR3 is TGTGCCAGCAGCGCCAATCTCCGGGACTTCTACGAGCAGTACTTC. It specifies CASSANLRDFYEQYF.

V gene TRBV30 combines with J gene TRBJ2-2; D is perhaps TRBD1 (5 bases). Germline loops: CDR1 GTSNPN, CDR2 SVGIG (reference sequence). Trimming left V 3 bases short and J 6 bases short, with 14 bases between. CDR3 length: 14 amino acids. CDR3: CAWSADTSPGELFF. The DNA of the CDR3 is TGTGCCTGGAGCGCGGACACCTCCCCCGGGGAGCTGTTTTTT.

The genes are TRBV5-1 and TRBJ2-7; D is unclear. The germline CDR1 and CDR2 sequences are SGHRS and YFSETQ. The CDR3 runs to 13 residues. The V end lost 4 bases, the J end lost 0 bases, and 8 bases lay between the germline ends. CDR3 nucleotides: TGCGCCAGCAGCCCACTGAGCTCCTACGAGCAGTACTTC. Encoded protein: CASSPLSSYEQYF. Drawing the rest from reference TRBV5-1 and TRBJ2-7, the complete variable domain is KAGVTQTPRYLIKTRGQQVTLSCSPISGHRSVSWYQQTPGQGLQFLFEYFSETQRNKGNFPGRFSGRQFSNSRSEMNVSTLELGDSALYLCASSPLSSYEQYFGPGTRLTVT.